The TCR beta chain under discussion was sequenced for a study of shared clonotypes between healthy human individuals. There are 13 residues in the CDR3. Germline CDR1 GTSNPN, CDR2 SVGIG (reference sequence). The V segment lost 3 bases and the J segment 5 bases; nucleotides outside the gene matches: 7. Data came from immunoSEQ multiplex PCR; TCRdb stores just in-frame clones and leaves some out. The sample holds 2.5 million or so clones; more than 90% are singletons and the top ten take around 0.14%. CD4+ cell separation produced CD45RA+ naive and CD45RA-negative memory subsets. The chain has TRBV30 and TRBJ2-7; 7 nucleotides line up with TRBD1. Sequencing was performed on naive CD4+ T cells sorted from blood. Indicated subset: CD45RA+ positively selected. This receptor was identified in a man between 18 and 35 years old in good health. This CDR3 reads CAWRQGKRNEQYF. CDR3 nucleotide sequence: TGTGCCTGGAGACAGGGGAAGAGGAACGAGCAGTACTTC.